The text below deals with one T cell receptor (beta chain). The sample is drawn from a study of beta chain features in type 1 diabetes. The investigators reverse transcribed all of the isolated RNA, so they sequenced expressed TCRB transcripts. Only in-frame clones appear in the TCRdb table, and some are missing; sequencing was by immunoSEQ multiplex PCR. The repertoire holds about 930,000 clones, about a sixth seen once, with 0.02% to 0.03% in the top ten. Germline CDR1 and CDR2: SGHTA and FQGNSA. V dropped 2 bases and J dropped 0 bases, with 8 bases sitting between them. The CDR3 totals 15 residues.

The rearrangement joins TRBV7-2 to TRBJ1-3, with D hard to call. This clonotype originated in a woman aged 18-29 years in good health. Sequencing was performed on naive CD4+ T cells from blood. CDR3 coding DNA: TGTGCCAGCAGCTTACTGGGTAACTCTGGAAACACCATATATTTT. This sequence encodes CASSLLGNSGNTIYF. The whole variable domain, filled in from reference TRBV7-2 and TRBJ1-3, reads GAGVSQSPSNKVTEKGKDVELRCDPISGHTALYWYRQSLGQGLEFLIYFQGNSAPDKSGLPSDRFSAERTGGSVSTLTIQRTQQEDSAVYLCASSLLGNSGNTIYFGEGSWLTVV.